The subject of this entry is one T cell receptor beta chain. Original data processing: Nucleated cell counts were estimated from reference gene primer amplification. Clones were read by immunoSEQ multiplex PCR, and TCRdb kept only the in-frame ones, dropping some. D and trimming were read from the DNA, whereas the V and J calls and clone size are those reported in that table. The data show fewer than 140,000 clones, 70% to 85% seen once. These data come from a study of blood T cell repertoires in COVID-19. Study information: Spain, Italy and the United States supplied samples that represented acute and convalescent COVID-19.

Germline-derived CDR1 and CDR2 are SNHLY and FYNNEI. V was trimmed by 4 bases and J by 5 bases, leaving 14 bases between them. The CDR3 contains 15 residues. This rearrangement joins TRBV2 to TRBJ2-2, with a tentative D call TRBD2 (5 bases). The source of this sequence is an older woman with acute or convalescent COVID-19. Source material: peripheral blood. The CDR3 DNA reads as TGTGCCAGCAGTGCCGAGGGTTTGGTGACCGGGGAGCTGTTTTTT. It is translated as CASSAEGLVTGELFF.